A single sample gave rise to the 31 T cell receptor beta chains below, sequenced in a study of shared clonotypes between healthy human individuals. Clones were sequenced by immunoSEQ multiplex PCR, and TCRdb holds only the in-frame ones, with some missing. The table records about 2.4 million clones, over 85% of them present only once. Input material: naive CD4+ T cells from PBMCs. Noted subset: CD45RA+ positively selected. These receptors were obtained from a young man in good health. Some clones in this sample may be carry-over from other donors' samples.

This clone was recorded once. The rearrangement uses TRBV6-1 and TRBJ2-3; 8 bases are shared with TRBD1. V lost 6 bases to trimming and J lost 4 bases; unmatched junction nucleotides: 6. The CDR3 extends over 14 amino acids. Germline CDR1 is MNHNS and CDR2 is SASEGT. This CDR3 reads CASRGQGRADTQYF. The CDR3 DNA reads TGTGCCAGCAGAGGACAGGGAAGAGCAGATACGCAGTATTTT.

The chain's CDR3 is CASSEFWTGAFGYTF. CDR3 nucleotides: TGTGCCAGCAGTGAATTTTGGACAGGGGCGTTTGGCTACACCTTC. This chain connects TRBV6-1 to TRBJ1-2; 9 nucleotides line up with TRBD1. The CDR3 covers 15 residues. V lost 2 bases, J lost 7 bases, and 8 bases stayed unmatched. CDR1 and CDR2 from the germline V gene are MNHNS and SASEGT.

V and J are TRBV7-2 and TRBJ1-1; D might be TRBD1 (5 bases). This CDR3 has 12 amino acids. Germline CDR1 is SGHTA and CDR2 is FQGNSA. V lost 6 bases to trimming and J lost 7 bases, with 12 bases between them. The CDR3 sequence: CASRSQGLEAFF. DNA of the CDR3: TGTGCCAGCAGGTCCCAGGGTCTTGAAGCTTTCTTT.

The chain uses TRBV16 and TRBJ2-1; no definite D call. Germline lookup yields CDR1 KGHSY and CDR2 FQNENV. The V end lost 1 base, the J end lost 8 bases, and 3 bases lay between the germline ends. The CDR3 runs to 11 residues. CDR3 sequence: CASSQWDEQFF. For the CDR3, the DNA is TGTGCCAGCAGCCAATGGGATGAGCAGTTCTTC.

The V and J genes are TRBV9 and TRBJ2-7; no firm D call. V was pared by 4 bases and J by 2 bases, with 19 bases between. The CDR3 is made up of 16 amino acids. The germline V gene encodes CDR1 SGDLS and CDR2 YYNGEE. The CDR3 DNA follows: TGTGCCAGCAGCCCTTCCGTCACCGAGACGGCCTACGAGCAGTACTTC. This translates into CASSPSVTETAYEQYF.

The chain combines TRBV6-1 with TRBJ2-7, with 9 bases lining up with TRBD1. The CDR3 contains 15 residues. With 4 bases clipped from V and 2 bases from J, the junction kept 6 bases outside the gene matches. The germline CDR1 and CDR2 sequences are MNHNS and SASEGT. CDR3 sequence: CASSVVGTGPYEQYF. As DNA, the CDR3 is TGTGCCAGCAGTGTGGTCGGGACAGGGCCCTACGAGCAGTACTTC.

The chain carries TRBV5-5 and TRBJ2-2, with D possibly being TRBD2 (5 bases). The germline V gene has CDR1 SGHKS and CDR2 YYEKEE (reference sequence). This CDR3 is built from 16 residues. The V and J ends lost 2 bases and 2 bases respectively, with 13 bases between them. The CDR3 nucleotides are TGTGCCAGCAGCTTCCGCTCCGGGGAAAACACCGGGGAGCTGTTTTTT. This sequence encodes CASSFRSGENTGELFF.

J is TRBJ2-2 and V is TRBV11-2, with D tentatively TRBD2 (6 bases). V shed 11 bases and J shed 0 bases, with 22 bases lying between them. Germline CDR1 SGHAT, CDR2 FQNNGV. The CDR3 has 17 amino acids. CDR3 bases: TGTGCCTCAGCAAGAGGGGCGGGACGGACGAACACCGGGGAGCTGTTTTTT. Protein sequence: CASARGAGRTNTGELFF.

Only one count was recorded for this clone. The V gene is TRBV30, the J gene TRBJ1-3, with 9 bases matching TRBD1. J gave up 0 bases and V 3 bases, and 9 bases lay outside the gene matches. Germline CDR1 reads GTSNPN; CDR2 reads SVGIG (reference sequence). CDR3 length: 17 residues. In DNA form, the CDR3 reads TGTGCCTGGAGCTGGGGGGACAGGGTCCGCTCTGGAAACACCATATATTTT. Encoded protein: CAWSWGDRVRSGNTIYF.

The table lists this clone with a count of one. The chain has TRBV7-2 and TRBJ1-3; D remains unclear. Germline assignment: CDR1 SGHTA and CDR2 FQGNSA. CDR3 length: 15 amino acids. Trimming removed 2 bases from V and 0 bases from J, with 8 bases in between. This CDR3 reads CASSLSGSSGNTIYF. CDR3 coding DNA: TGTGCCAGCAGCTTAAGTGGTAGCTCTGGAAACACCATATATTTT. The whole variable domain, remainder taken from reference TRBV7-2 and TRBJ1-3, is GAGVSQSPSNKVTEKGKDVELRCDPISGHTALYWYRQSLGQGLEFLIYFQGNSAPDKSGLPSDRFSAERTGGSVSTLTIQRTQQEDSAVYLCASSLSGSSGNTIYFGEGSWLTVV.

The gene calls are TRBV5-8 and TRBJ2-2; unclear D gene. The V gene's germline CDR1 is SGHTS and CDR2 YDEGEE. Trimming shortened V by 7 bases and J by 6 bases, and 13 bases separated the two germline ends. The CDR3 spans 13 residues. CDR3 in DNA: TGTGCCAGCCGGGCGGACCTGGCCGGGGAGCTGTTTTTT. Protein product: CASRADLAGELFF.

This sequence joins TRBV28 and TRBJ1-6; no reliable D call. Per the germline V gene, CDR1 is MDHEN and CDR2 is SYDVKM. V dropped 2 bases and J dropped 8 bases, with 10 bases sitting between them. The length of the CDR3 is 14 residues. CDR3 amino acids: CASSLEYLYSPLHF. Here the CDR3 DNA reads TGTGCCAGCAGTTTAGAGTATCTTTATTCACCCCTCCACTTT.

CDR3 residues: CASSRSSRPQETQYF. The DNA of the CDR3 is TGTGCCAGCAGTCGTAGCTCGCGGCCTCAAGAGACCCAGTACTTC. This sequence joins TRBV7-8 and TRBJ2-5; no clear D gene. Per the germline V gene, CDR1 is SGHVS and CDR2 is FQNEAQ. V was pared by 6 bases and J by 2 bases, with 16 bases between. The CDR3 contains 15 residues.

The rearrangement uses TRBV11-2 and TRBJ2-3; no definite D call. The V gene lost 8 bases and the J gene lost 7 bases, with 7 bases spanning the gap. Germline V gives CDR1 SGHAT, CDR2 FQNNGV. The CDR3 runs 10 residues. CDR3 sequence reads: CASSENTQYF. The CDR3 DNA follows: TGTGCCAGCTCAGAGAATACGCAGTATTTT.

This chain uses TRBV7-2 with TRBJ2-2, with TRBD2 matching 9 bases. CDR1 is SGHTA, CDR2 FQGNSA, per germline. The CDR3 contains 16 residues. V was clipped by 5 bases and J by 7 bases; unmatched bases: 11. DNA of the CDR3: TGTGCCAGCAGCCCAGAGGTAGCGGGAGTAGGCGGGGAGCTGTTTTTT. Its protein is CASSPEVAGVGGELFF.

The genes are TRBV29-1 and TRBJ2-1; the match to TRBD2 covers 8 bases. Germline CDR1 and CDR2: SQVTM and ANQGSEA. J lost 2 bases, V lost 5 bases, and 2 bases had no gene match. This CDR3 contains 13 residues. The CDR3 DNA sequence: TGCAGCGTTACTAGCGGAACCTACAATGAGCAGTTCTTC. The encoded protein is CSVTSGTYNEQFF.

This sequence joins TRBV10-3 and TRBJ1-6; D gene ambiguous. The V gene lost 7 bases and the J gene lost 6 bases, with 10 bases spanning the gap. This CDR3 is 13 amino acids long. Germline loops: CDR1 ENHRY, CDR2 SYGVKD. The DNA of the CDR3 is TGTGCCATCACCCAGGCCCCTAATTCACCCCTCCACTTT. It codes for CAITQAPNSPLHF.

The chain joins TRBV5-1 to TRBJ1-1; the D gene is possibly TRBD1 (6 bases). Trimming left V 4 bases short and J 2 bases short, with 12 bases between. The CDR3 is 14 residues long. Germline assignment: CDR1 SGHRS and CDR2 YFSETQ. The CDR3 nucleotides read TGCGCCAGCAGCCAGGGACACCTCAACACTGAAGCTTTCTTT. Amino acid sequence: CASSQGHLNTEAFF. Supplemented by reference TRBV5-1 and TRBJ1-1, the full variable domain reads KAGVTQTPRYLIKTRGQQVTLSCSPISGHRSVSWYQQTPGQGLQFLFEYFSETQRNKGNFPGRFSGRQFSNSRSEMNVSTLELGDSALYLCASSQGHLNTEAFFGQGTRLTVV.

This clone was recorded once. CDR3 sequence (DNA): TGTGCCAGCTCACCACTAGCGGGAGGCCTTGGAAACACAGATACGCAGTATTTT. Amino acids: CASSPLAGGLGNTDTQYF. The genes are TRBV4-2 and TRBJ2-3, with 12 bases that match TRBD2. The trim removed 8 bases at V and 2 bases at J, leaving 14 bases unmatched. The germline CDR1 and CDR2 sequences are LGHNA and YNFKEQ. There are 18 residues in the CDR3.

Only one count was recorded for this clone. The chain uses TRBV28 and TRBJ1-1; no firm D call. Germline lookup yields CDR1 MDHEN and CDR2 SYDVKM. This CDR3 contains 15 residues. Trimming removed 7 bases from V and 4 bases from J, with 19 bases in between. CDR3 bases: TGTGCCAGCACCCCCGCTTCGGGGTCGGCCACTGAAGCTTTCTTT. Its translation: CASTPASGSATEAFF.

This clone was observed once. This chain connects TRBV4-1 to TRBJ2-3; D unresolved. V lost 0 bases, J lost 0 bases, and 10 bases lay in between. The germline V gene has CDR1 MGHRA and CDR2 YSYEKL. The CDR3 spans 16 residues. The CDR3 loop reads CASSQEGITSTDTQYF. CDR3 in DNA: TGCGCCAGCAGCCAAGAAGGGATAACTAGCACAGATACGCAGTATTTT.

J is TRBJ2-1 and V is TRBV5-1, with D possibly TRBD2 on 6 matching bases. V shed 4 bases and J shed 10 bases, with 15 bases lying between them. Germline lookup yields CDR1 SGHRS and CDR2 YFSETQ. This CDR3 is built from 13 residues. Here the CDR3 reads CASSPGGTGEQFF. For the CDR3, the DNA is TGCGCCAGCAGCCCTGGGGGGACGGGGGAGCAGTTCTTC.

V gene TRBV15 combines with J gene TRBJ2-3; 8 nucleotides agree with TRBD2. Germline V gene data show CDR1 as LNHNV and CDR2 as YYDKDF (reference sequence). This CDR3 contains 16 residues. The V and J ends lost 1 base and 5 bases, in that order; junction bases with no gene match: 8. CDR3 in DNA: TGTGCCACCAGCAGAGGTGAGACTAGCGCGGGAGATACGCAGTATTTT. Translation: CATSRGETSAGDTQYF.

This clone has a single count. The rearrangement joins TRBV7-9 to TRBJ1-1; D unresolved. CDR3 size: 13 residues. V was clipped by 6 bases and J by 4 bases, with 12 bases between them. Germline values: CDR1 SEHNR, CDR2 FQNEAQ (reference sequence). CDR3 in DNA: TGTGCCAGCAGAAGTGAGGAGGTCACTGAAGCTTTCTTT. This gives the protein CASRSEEVTEAFF.

The V gene is TRBV28, the J gene TRBJ1-5; D is unresolved. V shed 6 bases and J shed 0 bases, with 12 bases lying between them. The CDR3 has 15 amino acids. CDR1 is MDHEN, CDR2 SYDVKM, per germline. The CDR3 coding sequence is TGTGCCAGCAGCCCCCGTTGGGGTAGCAATCAGCCCCAGCATTTT. This gives the protein CASSPRWGSNQPQHF.

The DNA of the CDR3 is TGTGCCAGCAGCCGCGGCCAAACGGGGACCGGGGAGCTGTTTTTT. Its translation: CASSRGQTGTGELFF. This chain uses TRBV6-5 with TRBJ2-2; D is perhaps TRBD2 (5 bases). The CDR3 loop spans 15 amino acids. The ends were cut back, 6 bases at V and 5 bases at J, with 16 bases in the middle. The germline V gene encodes CDR1 MNHEY and CDR2 SVGAGI.

Remarks on this clone: Other DNA sequences in the same sample also yield this CDR3. The rearrangement links TRBV18 to TRBJ2-2, with 9 bases that match TRBD1. The germline CDR1 and CDR2 sequences are KGHSH and LQKENI. This CDR3 is built from 16 residues. V was clipped by 3 bases and J by 1 base; unmatched bases: 3. The CDR3 bases are TGTGCCAGCTCACCTTTGACAGGGGGGAACACCGGGGAGCTGTTTTTT. Residues: CASSPLTGGNTGELFF.

J is TRBJ2-2 and V is TRBV5-4; TRBD2 aligns across 11 bases. CDR1 is SGHNT, CDR2 YYREEE, per germline (reference sequence). This CDR3 contains 15 residues. V was pared by 5 bases and J by 6 bases, with 6 bases of the junction left unmatched. This chain's CDR3 is CASSQASGRPGELFF. The CDR3 DNA is TGTGCCAGCAGTCAGGCTAGCGGGAGGCCCGGGGAGCTGTTTTTT.

The CDR3 loop is CASSSRASGNTIYF. CDR3 in DNA: TGTGCCAGCAGCTCGCGGGCCTCTGGAAACACCATATATTTT. The V call is TRBV5-4, the J call TRBJ1-3; D unresolved. This CDR3 has 14 residues. V dropped 3 bases and J dropped 0 bases, with 7 bases sitting between them. Looked up from germline, CDR1 is SGHNT and CDR2 is YYREEE (reference sequence).

This rearrangement joins TRBV7-8 to TRBJ1-1, with D possibly being TRBD1 (5 bases). V was shortened by 3 bases and J by 4 bases, with 18 bases between the two germline ends. Germline V lookup: CDR1 SGHVS, CDR2 FQNEAQ. CDR3 length: 16 amino acids. The CDR3 DNA reads as TGTGCCAGCAGCTTCGACCGGCAACAGGTCGTCACTGAAGCTTTCTTT. This gives the protein CASSFDRQQVVTEAFF. Filled out from reference TRBV7-8 and TRBJ1-1, the complete variable domain reads GAGVSQSPRYKVAKRGQDVALRCDPISGHVSLFWYQQALGQGPEFLTYFQNEAQLDKSGLPSDRFFAERPEGSVSTLKIQRTQQEDSAVYLCASSFDRQQVVTEAFFGQGTRLTVV.

The V call is TRBV10-3, the J call TRBJ2-2; D is unclear. The CDR3 is 16 amino acids. V was shortened by 3 bases and J by 1 base, with 12 bases between the two germline ends. Germline-derived CDR1 and CDR2 are ENHRY and SYGVKD. The CDR3 DNA reads TGTGCCATCAGTGATTCAGCGTCGCTGAACACCGGGGAGCTGTTTTTT. Protein sequence: CAISDSASLNTGELFF.